The next 20 T cell receptor beta chains were all read from a single sample in a study of blood T cell repertoires in COVID-19. Only in-frame clones appear in the TCRdb table, and some are missing; sequencing was by immunoSEQ multiplex PCR. The sample yields about 220,000 clones, 82% seen once. Source material: peripheral blood. The receptor source for this set is a woman between 65 and 79 years old with acute or convalescent COVID-19.

The chain employs TRBV10-3 and TRBJ2-3; D gene unclear. The germline CDR1 and CDR2 sequences are ENHRY and SYGVKD. The CDR3 has 12 residues. V lost 4 bases and J 4 bases, leaving 6 bases between the germline ends. The DNA for the CDR3 is TGTGCCATCAGTGTGACTCCAGATACGCAGTATTTT. This translates into CAISVTPDTQYF.

The chain links TRBV6-5 to TRBJ1-1; D uncertain. The V gene lost 5 bases and the J gene lost 2 bases, with 15 bases spanning the gap. The CDR3 consists of 15 residues. The V gene's germline CDR1 is MNHEY and CDR2 SVGAGI. The CDR3 loop reads CASSMGDGSNTEAFF. The DNA of the CDR3 is TGTGCCAGCAGTATGGGAGACGGTAGTAACACTGAAGCTTTCTTT.

As DNA, the CDR3 is TGTGCCAGTAGTAGCGGGACCTTCTATGGCTACACCTTC. It translates to CASSSGTFYGYTF. The chain is built from TRBV19 and TRBJ1-2, with a tentative D call TRBD1 (5 bases). The CDR3 length is 13 residues. The V gene lost 4 bases and the J gene lost 4 bases, with 10 bases spanning the gap. Germline lookup yields CDR1 LNHDA and CDR2 SQIVND (reference sequence).

This sequence joins TRBV7-8 and TRBJ1-1; tentative D call: TRBD1 (6 bases). CDR3 length: 14 residues. Trimming removed 5 bases from V and 6 bases from J, with 16 bases in between. Germline V lookup: CDR1 SGHVS, CDR2 FQNEAQ. CDR3 amino acids: CASSPEQGRSEAFF. Here the CDR3 DNA reads TGTGCCAGCAGCCCAGAGCAGGGGCGATCTGAAGCTTTCTTT. Full variable domain (missing parts from reference TRBV7-8 and TRBJ1-1): GAGVSQSPRYKVAKRGQDVALRCDPISGHVSLFWYQQALGQGPEFLTYFQNEAQLDKSGLPSDRFFAERPEGSVSTLKIQRTQQEDSAVYLCASSPEQGRSEAFFGQGTRLTVV.

This clone has a single count. V and J are TRBV7-8 and TRBJ1-3, with 7 bases identical to TRBD1. The CDR3 has 14 amino acids. Germline lookup yields CDR1 SGHVS and CDR2 FQNEAQ. Trimming removed 6 bases from V and 0 bases from J; junction bases left unmatched: 2. The CDR3 nucleotides are TGTGCCAGCAGTTACAGGGGCTCTGGAAACACCATATATTTT. This translates into CASSYRGSGNTIYF.

This chain joins TRBV20-1 and TRBJ1-4; TRBD1 agrees at 12 bases. V dropped 3 bases and J dropped 6; count of bases not matched to a gene: 5. CDR1 and CDR2 from the germline V gene are DFQATT and SNEGSKA (reference sequence). The CDR3 extends over 15 amino acids. CDR3: CSASSGTGGYEKLFF. The CDR3 bases are TGCAGTGCTAGTTCGGGGACAGGGGGCTATGAAAAACTGTTTTTT.

The sample holds a few counts of this clone. CDR3 DNA sequence: TGTGCCAGCAGCAGACAGGGGACATCAGATACGCAGTATTTT. It codes for CASSRQGTSDTQYF. V usage is TRBV7-9 and J usage is TRBJ2-3; TRBD1 matches 8 bases. V lost 5 bases to trimming and J lost 4 bases; unmatched junction nucleotides: 5. The CDR3 sequence is 14 residues long. Germline loops: CDR1 SEHNR, CDR2 FQNEAQ (reference sequence).

The table lists this clone with a count of one. The chain employs TRBV6-5 and TRBJ1-2; 10 nucleotides agree with TRBD1. J gave up 4 bases and V 0 bases, and 2 bases lay outside the gene matches. From germline, CDR1 is MNHEY and CDR2 SVGAGI. This CDR3 has 15 residues. Written as DNA, the CDR3 is TGTGCCAGCAGTTACTCGGACAGGGGGGCCTATGGCTACACCTTC. Translation: CASSYSDRGAYGYTF.

V usage is TRBV29-1 and J usage is TRBJ1-1; D unclear. CDR1 and CDR2 from the germline V gene are SQVTM and ANQGSEA. Trimming took off 5 bases at V and 1 base at J, with 17 bases between the two ends. The CDR3 is made up of 15 amino acids. The CDR3 sequence: CSVLKRLSPNTEAFF. DNA for the CDR3: TGCAGCGTTCTAAAGCGCCTCAGCCCGAACACTGAAGCTTTCTTT.

This chain uses TRBV9 with TRBJ1-1, with unresolved D. Trimming left V 0 bases short and J 3 bases short, with 15 bases between. Per the germline V gene, CDR1 is SGDLS and CDR2 is YYNGEE. The CDR3 runs 16 residues. CDR3 sequence: CASSVGSAMLDTEAFF. The CDR3 bases are TGTGCCAGCAGCGTAGGTTCCGCTATGTTGGACACTGAAGCTTTCTTT.

The genes are TRBV30 and TRBJ1-1; perhaps TRBD1 as D (5 bases). Deletions cut 7 bases from V and 0 bases from J, with 9 bases between. This CDR3 is 12 amino acids long. Germline V gives CDR1 GTSNPN, CDR2 SVGIG (reference sequence). The CDR3 is CAFGALNTEAFF. The CDR3 nucleotides read TGTGCCTTTGGGGCGTTGAACACTGAAGCTTTCTTT.

The chain has TRBV10-2 and TRBJ1-4, with 7 bases fitting TRBD1. V trimming: 2 bases; J trimming: 4 bases; junction bases outside the gene matches: 4. CDR3 size: 15 residues. The V gene's germline CDR1 is WSHSY and CDR2 SAAADI. The CDR3 DNA is TGCGCCAGCAGTGAGGGGACAGTTCTTAATGAAAAACTGTTTTTT. Protein: CASSEGTVLNEKLFF.

This clone has just one count. The chain is built from TRBV18 and TRBJ1-3, with D possibly being TRBD1 (6 bases). V was pared by 2 bases and J by 4 bases, with 12 bases between. This CDR3 is built from 15 residues. Germline V lookup: CDR1 KGHSH, CDR2 LQKENI. The CDR3 region is CASSPSGVTGNTIYF. The CDR3, as DNA: TGTGCCAGCTCACCATCAGGGGTCACAGGAAACACCATATATTTT.

This sequence joins TRBV12-3 or TRBV12-4 and TRBJ1-2; 8 bases line up with TRBD1. The CDR3 sequence is 12 residues long. Trimming at V came to 6 bases and at J to 5 bases, leaving 2 bases not matched to a gene. CDR3 nucleotide sequence: TGTGCCAGCAGGTGGACAGGGTATGGCTACACCTTC. It codes for CASRWTGYGYTF.

The genes are TRBV25-1 and TRBJ2-2; possible D gene TRBD1, 6 bases. The V gene's germline CDR1 is MGHDK and CDR2 SYGVNS. V was cut by 7 bases and J by 6 bases, with 18 bases left in between. The CDR3 consists of 15 residues. CDR3 in amino acids: CASTPSKGVPGELFF. For the CDR3, the DNA is TGTGCCAGCACCCCTTCTAAGGGGGTTCCCGGGGAGCTGTTTTTT.

The V call is TRBV3-1 (or the pseudogene TRBV3-2), the J call TRBJ1-1, with 8 nucleotides matching TRBD1. J lost 4 bases, V lost 1 base, and 2 bases had no gene match. Germline values: CDR1 LGHDT, CDR2 YNNKEL (reference sequence). The CDR3 is 14 amino acids. The CDR3 loop is CASSQAQGATEAFF. As DNA, the CDR3 is TGTGCCAGCAGCCAAGCCCAGGGGGCCACTGAAGCTTTCTTT.

The chain recombines TRBV30 with TRBJ1-2; possibly TRBD1 for D (5 bases). The V and J ends lost 0 bases and 2 bases respectively, with 10 bases between them. This CDR3 is built from 14 residues. Per germline, CDR1 GTSNPN and CDR2 SVGIG (reference sequence). The CDR3 DNA reads as TGTGCCTGGAGTGTACCACAGGTCAACTATGGCTACACCTTC. Protein: CAWSVPQVNYGYTF.

The chain links TRBV4-3 to TRBJ1-1, with D possibly being TRBD1 (5 bases). This CDR3 comprises 15 residues. Between the trimmed V and J ends, which lost 0 bases and 0 bases, there was a span of 8 bases. Germline V gene data show CDR1 as LGHNA and CDR2 as YSLEER. The CDR3 here is CASSQEQTVNTEAFF. CDR3 in DNA: TGCGCCAGCAGCCAAGAACAGACAGTGAACACTGAAGCTTTCTTT.

This chain links TRBV5-1 with TRBJ2-7; 8 nucleotides agree with TRBD1. V trimming: 5 bases; J trimming: 2 bases; junction bases outside the gene matches: 9. Germline values: CDR1 SGHRS, CDR2 YFSETQ. The CDR3 is 15 amino acids. CDR3 region: CASRVGPGGTYEQYF. CDR3 bases: TGCGCCAGCAGAGTTGGGCCAGGGGGCACCTACGAGCAGTACTTC.

This clone was found a few times. The chain recombines TRBV2 with TRBJ2-3; D might be TRBD1 (6 bases). The germline V gene encodes CDR1 SNHLY and CDR2 FYNNEI. The V and J ends lost 3 bases and 4 bases respectively, with 11 bases between them. The CDR3 has 14 amino acids. The CDR3 is CASSEPSGADTQYF. The CDR3 coding sequence is TGTGCCAGCAGTGAGCCGTCAGGGGCAGATACGCAGTATTTT. The full variable domain, rest sourced from reference TRBV2 and TRBJ2-3, is EPEVTQTPSHQVTQMGQEVILRCVPISNHLYFYWYRQILGQKVEFLVSFYNNEISEKSEIFDDQFSVERPDGSNFTLKIRSTKLEDSAMYFCASSEPSGADTQYFGPGTRLTVL.